One and the same sample provided the 5 T cell receptor beta chains below, sequenced in a study of shared clonotypes between healthy human individuals. Method: immunoSEQ multiplex PCR; TCRdb's copy keeps in-frame clones and lacks some. The sample includes roughly 2,300,000 clones, 85% to 95% of them seen just once. What was sequenced was naive CD4+ T cells from PBMCs. Subset reported: CD45RA+ positively selected. All receptors derive from a man younger than 35 in good health. Some clones in this sample may be carry-over from other donors' samples.

The V and J genes are TRBV7-8 and TRBJ2-3, with D perhaps TRBD1 or TRBD2 (5 bases each). Trimming removed 5 bases from V and 4 bases from J, with 10 bases in between. This CDR3 region has 13 residues. The germline gives CDR1 SGHVS, CDR2 FQNEAQ. CDR3 nucleotides: TGTGCCAGCAGCCTCGGGACCCCAGATACGCAGTATTTT. Amino acid sequence: CASSLGTPDTQYF.

This sequence joins TRBV18 and TRBJ1-1; no clear D gene. V was pared by 3 bases and J by 2 bases, with 13 bases between. The CDR3 has 15 residues. The germline V gene encodes CDR1 KGHSH and CDR2 LQKENI. For the CDR3, the DNA is TGTGCCAGCTCACCTTACAGCGGACCCAACACTGAAGCTTTCTTT. Translation: CASSPYSGPNTEAFF.

The chain is built from TRBV27 and TRBJ2-3; the D is unclear. The V end was cut by 4 bases, the J end by 1 base, with 9 bases between. Germline V gene sequence: CDR1 MNHEY, CDR2 SMNVEV (reference sequence). The CDR3 is 14 residues long. CDR3 coding DNA: TGTGCCAGCAGTTCCCCCCTCCGCACAGATACGCAGTATTTT. Translation gives CASSSPLRTDTQYF.

The chain is built from TRBV19 and TRBJ2-7; 10 nucleotides match TRBD2. CDR3 length: 13 residues. Unmatched junction bases numbered 6, after V lost 8 bases and J lost 5 bases. From germline, CDR1 is LNHDA and CDR2 SQIVND (reference sequence). The CDR3 DNA sequence: TGTGCCAGTGCCGGGACTAGCGTCAACGAGCAGTACTTC. Amino acids: CASAGTSVNEQYF.

The chain is built from TRBV5-1 and TRBJ2-7, with D perhaps TRBD2 (6 bases). The germline V and J ends were trimmed by 6 bases and 3 bases, with 19 bases remaining between them. From germline, CDR1 is SGHRS and CDR2 YFSETQ. The CDR3 has 15 amino acids. CDR3 protein: CASTRSGTYDYEQYF. In nucleotides, the CDR3 is TGCGCCAGCACCAGATCGGGGACTTATGACTACGAGCAGTACTTC.